This T cell receptor (beta chain) was found in a study of technical replicates of blood from several donors. V lost 7 bases and J lost 8, with 14 bases in between. The CDR3 sequence is 12 residues long. Germline V gene sequence: CDR1 WSHSY, CDR2 SAAADI. The assay was immunoSEQ multiplex PCR, and TCRdb's table has in-frame clones only and misses some. This table holds about 56,000 clones, roughly 96% found once. Material for sequencing was PBMCs. The sequence came from a human donor in good health. Some clones in this sample may be carry-over from other donors' samples. This chain connects TRBV10-2 to TRBJ1-2, with D perhaps matching TRBD1 (5 bases). CDR3 in amino acids: CASTGQGGGYTF. DNA of the CDR3: TGCGCCAGCACCGGTCAGGGAGGCGGCTACACCTTC.